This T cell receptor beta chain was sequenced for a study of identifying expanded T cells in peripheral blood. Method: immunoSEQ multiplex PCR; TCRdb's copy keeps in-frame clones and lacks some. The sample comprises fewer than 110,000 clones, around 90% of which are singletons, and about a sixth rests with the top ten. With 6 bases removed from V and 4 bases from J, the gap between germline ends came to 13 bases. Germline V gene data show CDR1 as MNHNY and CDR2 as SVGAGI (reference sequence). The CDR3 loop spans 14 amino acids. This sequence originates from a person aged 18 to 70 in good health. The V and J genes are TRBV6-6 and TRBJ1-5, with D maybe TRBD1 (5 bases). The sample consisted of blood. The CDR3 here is CASRPGRTNQPQHF. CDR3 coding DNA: TGTGCCAGCAGGCCGGGACGGACGAATCAGCCCCAGCATTTT.